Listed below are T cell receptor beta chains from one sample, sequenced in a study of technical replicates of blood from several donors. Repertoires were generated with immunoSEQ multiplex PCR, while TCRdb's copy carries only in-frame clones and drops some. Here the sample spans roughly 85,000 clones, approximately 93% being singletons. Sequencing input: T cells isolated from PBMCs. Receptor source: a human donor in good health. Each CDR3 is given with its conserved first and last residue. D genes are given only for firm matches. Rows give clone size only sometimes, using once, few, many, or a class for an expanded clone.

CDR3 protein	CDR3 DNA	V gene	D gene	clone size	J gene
CASSSTSGDTDTQYF	TGTGCCAGCAGTTCGACTAGCGGGGACACAGATACGCAGTATTTT	TRBV7-9	TRBD2	once	TRBJ2-3
CASSLVSGQGSTEAFF	TGTGCCAGCAGCTTAGTATCCGGTCAGGGGAGCACTGAAGCTTTCTTT	TRBV7-9	-	-	TRBJ1-1
CASSIGQAPGLAEGDTQYF	TGTGCCAGCAGCATCGGACAGGCGCCGGGACTAGCGGAGGGGGATACGCAGTATTTT	TRBV7-6	TRBD2	-	TRBJ2-3
CASQGLDEKLFF	TGTGCCAGCCAGGGGCTGGACGAAAAACTGTTTTTT	TRBV9	-	once	TRBJ1-4
CASSTGQGALGYTF	TGTGCCAGCAGTACGGGACAGGGGGCTCTAGGCTACACCTTC	TRBV27	TRBD1	-	TRBJ1-2
CATDGDTADQPQHF	TGTGCCACCGACGGGGACACCGCTGATCAGCCCCAGCATTTT	TRBV15	-	-	TRBJ1-5
CASSHVQPSGGVSGETQYF	TGTGCCAGCAGCCATGTTCAACCTAGCGGGGGGGTCTCCGGGGAGACCCAGTACTTC	TRBV4-2	TRBD2	once	TRBJ2-5
CASSFDGTGTGTETQYF	TGTGCCAGCAGCTTCGACGGGACCGGGACAGGGACAGAGACCCAGTACTTC	TRBV11-3	TRBD1	once	TRBJ2-5
CAISGQGWPEAFF	TGTGCCATCAGTGGACAGGGCTGGCCTGAAGCTTTCTTT	TRBV10-3	TRBD1	-	TRBJ1-1
CASSLARGIQETQYF	TGTGCCAGCAGCTTGGCCCGAGGGATACAAGAGACCCAGTACTTC	TRBV5-6	-	-	TRBJ2-5
CASSQDLTGGDYGYTF	TGTGCCAGCAGCCAAGACTTGACAGGGGGCGACTATGGCTACACCTTC	TRBV14	TRBD1	once	TRBJ1-2
CASRSSGGSYEQYF	TGTGCCAGCAGATCTAGCGGCGGCTCCTACGAGCAGTACTTC	TRBV2	TRBD2	once	TRBJ2-7
CAWSVGTGALEQYF	TGTGCCTGGAGTGTAGGGACAGGGGCATTGGAGCAGTACTTC	TRBV30	TRBD1	-	TRBJ2-7
CASSLRSAPSGSTDTQYF	TGTGCCAGCAGCTTAAGGAGTGCCCCTAGCGGGAGTACAGATACGCAGTATTTT	TRBV7-8	TRBD2	once	TRBJ2-3
CASSEFTGTRAEAFF	TGTGCCAGCAGTGAATTCACAGGTACCAGGGCTGAAGCTTTCTTT	TRBV6-1	-	-	TRBJ1-1
CSASRGEKLFF	TGCAGTGCTAGTAGGGGAGAAAAACTGTTTTTT	TRBV20-1	-	-	TRBJ1-4
CASSGSSGRGTDTQYF	TGTGCCAGCAGCGGATCTAGCGGGAGAGGCACAGATACGCAGTATTTT	TRBV9	TRBD2	-	TRBJ2-3
CASSLLRDRGNEQFF	TGTGCCAGCAGTTTACTTCGGGACAGGGGCAATGAGCAGTTCTTC	TRBV28	TRBD1	-	TRBJ2-1
CASSYSIGGQETQYF	TGTGCCAGCAGTTACTCGATCGGGGGGCAAGAGACCCAGTACTTC	TRBV6-5	TRBD2	-	TRBJ2-5
CSVAPGGTGTEAFF	TGCAGCGTCGCTCCGGGAGGGACGGGCACTGAAGCTTTCTTT	TRBV29-1	-	once	TRBJ1-1
CASSLAPGTSGSTDTQYF	TGCGCCAGCAGCTTGGCCCCGGGGACTAGCGGGAGCACAGATACGCAGTATTTT	TRBV5-1	TRBD2	-	TRBJ2-3
CASSVGRGRGYTF	TGCGCCAGCAGCGTTGGCAGGGGGCGAGGCTACACCTTC	TRBV5-1	TRBD1	-	TRBJ1-2
CASSLGRIDEQYF	TGTGCCAGCAGCTTAGGCAGGATCGACGAGCAGTACTTC	TRBV13	-	-	TRBJ2-7
CASSYSSAQGAHEQYF	TGTGCCAGCAGTTACTCGTCGGCCCAGGGGGCCCACGAGCAGTACTTC	TRBV6-6	TRBD1	-	TRBJ2-7
CASSPLQGEGNTEAFF	TGTGCCAGCTCACCACTACAGGGCGAGGGGAACACTGAAGCTTTCTTT	TRBV18	-	-	TRBJ1-1
CACGLAQSSYEQYF	TGTGCCTGCGGACTAGCTCAGAGCTCCTACGAGCAGTACTTC	TRBV28	TRBD2	-	TRBJ2-7
CASTGAAFLDTQYF	TGTGCCAGCACTGGGGCCGCCTTTCTGGATACGCAGTATTTT	TRBV2	-	-	TRBJ2-3
CASSLVWGTYEQYF	TGCGCCAGCAGCTTAGTTTGGGGCACCTACGAGCAGTACTTC	TRBV5-1	-	-	TRBJ2-7
CAGLIAGGYNEQFF	TGTGCCGGGCTAATAGCGGGGGGGTACAATGAGCAGTTCTTC	TRBV2	TRBD2	-	TRBJ2-1
CASSLLGGGQPQHF	TGTGCCAGCAGTTTGTTAGGGGGCGGACAGCCCCAGCATTTT	TRBV27	TRBD1	-	TRBJ1-5
CASSLVNGANQPQHF	TGTGCCAGCAGCTTAGTTAACGGTGCGAATCAGCCCCAGCATTTT	TRBV7-2	-	-	TRBJ1-5
CASSSKLAGGREQYF	TGTGCCAGCAGCTCCAAACTAGCCGGAGGGAGGGAGCAGTACTTC	TRBV5-4	-	-	TRBJ2-7
CASSLDPHRAVDTIYF	TGTGCCAGCAGCTTAGACCCCCACAGAGCCGTTGACACCATATATTTT	TRBV11-2	-	-	TRBJ1-3
CAISEGVREAFF	TGTGCCATCAGTGAAGGGGTTCGTGAAGCTTTCTTT	TRBV10-3	-	-	TRBJ1-1
CASSLGRMNTQYF	TGTGCCAGCAGCTTAGGGAGGATGAACACGCAGTATTTT	TRBV5-6	-	-	TRBJ2-3
CASSLVGEDGYTF	TGTGCCAGCAGCTTAGTCGGTGAAGATGGCTACACCTTC	TRBV5-8	-	-	TRBJ1-2